This T cell receptor (beta chain) was retrieved from a study of blood T cell repertoires in COVID-19. Study details: Spain, Italy and the United States supplied samples that represented acute and convalescent COVID-19. Sources were T cells, B-cell-depleted T cells, or PBMCs; the material itself was cDNA or gDNA.

V was trimmed by 3 bases and J by 6 bases, leaving 7 bases between them. The CDR3 has 12 residues. CDR1 and CDR2 from the germline V gene are MGHRA and YSYEKL. The Seattle patients joined while their infection was active and were tracked longitudinally afterward. Clones were sequenced by immunoSEQ multiplex PCR, and TCRdb holds only the in-frame ones, with some missing. This sample has fewer than 600,000 clones, with about 88% found just once. This TCR derives from a man younger than 30 with COVID-19, enrolled during active disease. The chain employs TRBV4-1 and TRBJ2-3; D is unresolved. Sequencing used peripheral blood. CDR3 protein: CASSQMGDTQYF. The CDR3 DNA is TGCGCCAGCAGCCAGATGGGCGATACGCAGTATTTT.